Reported below is one T cell receptor beta chain. Its antigen is currently unknown. The record originates from a study of T cells after posttransplantation cyclophosphamide. Findings and limits, study-wide: Donor CD8+ memory clones often dominated recipient blood repertoires at later times. After PTCy, TRB diversity resembled that of CNI/methotrexate controls. Blood and skin or GI T cell repertoires showed limited TRB overlap.

Sequencing used immunoSEQ multiplex PCR; TCRdb keeps in-frame clones, though not all of them. The sample contains 45,000 to 65,000 clones, under 95% of which appear only once. Germline values: CDR1 WSHSY, CDR2 SAAADI. This CDR3 is 12 amino acids long. The ends were cut back, 3 bases at V and 4 bases at J, with 5 bases in the middle. This receptor was taken from a woman in her 30s in good health and a related stem cell transplant donor. The sequenced sample was PBMCs. The chain links TRBV10-2 to TRBJ2-3; no reliable D call. CDR3 sequence reads: CASSDPSDTQYF. CDR3 nucleotides: TGCGCCAGCAGTGATCCGTCAGATACGCAGTATTTT.